This TCR beta chain was recorded in a study of regulatory T cells in long-lasting Graves disease. The authors built TCR beta libraries using iRepertoire HTBI primers and Arm-PCR of CDR3 regions. MiXCR, run by TCRdb on the multiplex PCR reads, gives a single entry per CDR3 protein. The data contain roughly 400,000 distinct CDR3 sequences, about 20% of them singletons. Indicated time point: persistent/refractory GD, antithyroid drugs over 5 years with positive TRAb. PBMC-derived RNA was used for the TCR library. The authors diagnosed Graves' disease using American Thyroid Association guidelines. One endocrinology department in Xi'an, China, was where patients came from. CDR3 length: 12 amino acids. Per the germline V gene, CDR1 is MDHEN and CDR2 is SYDVKM. Concerning this clonotype: An end of the junction does not agree with germline; a read error may underlie this.

Sequences were derived from peripheral blood mononuclear cells (PBMCs), sampled when the disease was refractory, from a patient treated with antithyroid drugs. This sequence originates from a female donor with Graves disease. The V and J genes are TRBV28 and TRBJ1-2, with no clear D. CDR3 region: CASSPNDYGYAF. For the CDR3, the DNA is TGTGCCAGCAGTCCCAACGACTATGGCTACGCCTTC.